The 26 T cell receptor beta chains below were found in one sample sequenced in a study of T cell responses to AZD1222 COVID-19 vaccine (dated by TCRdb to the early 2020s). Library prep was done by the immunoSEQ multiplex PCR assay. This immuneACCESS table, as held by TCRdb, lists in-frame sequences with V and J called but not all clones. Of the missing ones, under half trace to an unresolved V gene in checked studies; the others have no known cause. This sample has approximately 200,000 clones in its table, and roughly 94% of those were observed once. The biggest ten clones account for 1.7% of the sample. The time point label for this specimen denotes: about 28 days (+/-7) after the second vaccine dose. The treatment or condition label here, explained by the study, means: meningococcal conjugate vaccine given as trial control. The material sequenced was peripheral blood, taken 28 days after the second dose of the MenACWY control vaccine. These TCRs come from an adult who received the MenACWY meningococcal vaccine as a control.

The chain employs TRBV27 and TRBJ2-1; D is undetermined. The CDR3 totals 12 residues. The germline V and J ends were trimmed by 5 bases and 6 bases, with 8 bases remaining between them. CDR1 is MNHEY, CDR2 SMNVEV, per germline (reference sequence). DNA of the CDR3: TGTGCCAGCAGTCATCCGAGCAATGAGCAGTTCTTC. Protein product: CASSHPSNEQFF.

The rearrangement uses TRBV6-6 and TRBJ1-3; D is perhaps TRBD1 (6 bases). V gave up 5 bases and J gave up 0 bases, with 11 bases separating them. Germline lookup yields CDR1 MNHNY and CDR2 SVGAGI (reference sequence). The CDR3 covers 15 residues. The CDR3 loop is CASSLQGNSGNTIYF. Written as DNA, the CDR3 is TGTGCCAGCAGTCTACAGGGCAACTCTGGAAACACCATATATTTT.

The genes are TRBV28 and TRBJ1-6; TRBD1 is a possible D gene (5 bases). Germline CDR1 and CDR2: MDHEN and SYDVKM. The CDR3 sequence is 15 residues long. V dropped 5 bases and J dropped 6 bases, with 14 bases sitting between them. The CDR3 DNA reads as TGTGCCAGCAGTCCTAGAGGGGCCCGTAATTCACCCCTCCACTTT. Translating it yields CASSPRGARNSPLHF.

The chain's CDR3 is CASSFSSSYNEQFF. The CDR3 nucleotides read TGTGCCAGCAGTTTTTCAAGCTCCTACAATGAGCAGTTCTTC. This chain connects TRBV27 to TRBJ2-1; no clear D gene. The V end lost 3 bases, the J end lost 0 bases, and 6 bases lay between the germline ends. The CDR3 contains 14 residues. CDR1 is MNHEY, CDR2 SMNVEV, per germline (reference sequence).

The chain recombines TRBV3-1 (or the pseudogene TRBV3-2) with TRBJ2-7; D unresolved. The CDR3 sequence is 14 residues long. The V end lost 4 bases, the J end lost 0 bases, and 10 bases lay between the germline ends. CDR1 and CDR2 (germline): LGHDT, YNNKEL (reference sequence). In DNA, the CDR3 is TGTGCCAGCAGCCCTAGGGTGGGCTCCTACGAGCAGTACTTC. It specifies CASSPRVGSYEQYF.

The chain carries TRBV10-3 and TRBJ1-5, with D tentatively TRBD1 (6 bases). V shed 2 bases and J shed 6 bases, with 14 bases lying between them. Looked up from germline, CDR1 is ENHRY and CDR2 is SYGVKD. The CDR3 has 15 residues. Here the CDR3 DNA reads TGTGCCATCAGTGAGGGCTGGGGGGACATTCAGCCCCAGCATTTT. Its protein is CAISEGWGDIQPQHF.

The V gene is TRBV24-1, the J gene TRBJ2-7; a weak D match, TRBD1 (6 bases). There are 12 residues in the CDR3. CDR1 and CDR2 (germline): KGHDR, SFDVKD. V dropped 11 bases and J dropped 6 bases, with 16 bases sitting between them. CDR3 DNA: TGTGCCAAATCCGTGGACAGATCCGAGCAGTACTTC. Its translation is CAKSVDRSEQYF.

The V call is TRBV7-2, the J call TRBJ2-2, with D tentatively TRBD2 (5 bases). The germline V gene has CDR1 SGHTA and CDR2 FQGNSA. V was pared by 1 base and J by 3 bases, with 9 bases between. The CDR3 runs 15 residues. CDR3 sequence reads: CASSLVLAYTGELFF. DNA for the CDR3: TGTGCCAGCAGCTTAGTTCTAGCCTACACCGGGGAGCTGTTTTTT.

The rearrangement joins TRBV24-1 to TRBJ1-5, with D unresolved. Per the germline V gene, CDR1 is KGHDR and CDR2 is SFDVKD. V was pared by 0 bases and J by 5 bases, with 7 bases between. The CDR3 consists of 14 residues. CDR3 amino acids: CATSDLGVDQPQHF. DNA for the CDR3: TGTGCCACCAGTGATTTGGGGGTAGATCAGCCCCAGCATTTT.

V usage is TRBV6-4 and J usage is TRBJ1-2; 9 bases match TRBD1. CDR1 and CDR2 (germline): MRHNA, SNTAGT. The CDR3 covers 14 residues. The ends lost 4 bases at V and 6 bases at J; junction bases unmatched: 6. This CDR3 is CASSADGDRDGYTF. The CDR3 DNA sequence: TGTGCCAGCAGTGCCGATGGGGACAGGGATGGCTACACCTTC.

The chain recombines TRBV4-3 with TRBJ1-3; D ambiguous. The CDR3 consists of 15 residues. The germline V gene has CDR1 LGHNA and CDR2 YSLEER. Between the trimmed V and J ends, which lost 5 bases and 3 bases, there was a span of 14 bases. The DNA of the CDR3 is TGCGCCAGCAGCAAAACGACAACATATGGAAACACCATATATTTT. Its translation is CASSKTTTYGNTIYF.

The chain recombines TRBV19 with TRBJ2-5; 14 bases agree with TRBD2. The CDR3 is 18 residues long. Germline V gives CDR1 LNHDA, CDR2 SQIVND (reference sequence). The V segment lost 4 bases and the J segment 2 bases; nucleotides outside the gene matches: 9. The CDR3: CASSSGLAGGFLQETQYF. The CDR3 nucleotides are TGTGCCAGTAGTAGCGGACTAGCGGGGGGCTTCCTACAAGAGACCCAGTACTTC.

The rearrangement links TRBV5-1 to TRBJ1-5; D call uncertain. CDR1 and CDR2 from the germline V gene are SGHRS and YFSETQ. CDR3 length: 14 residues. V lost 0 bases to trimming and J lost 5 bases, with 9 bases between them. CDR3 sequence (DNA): TGCGCCAGCAGCTTGGGCCCCGGGCATCAGCCCCAGCATTTT. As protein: CASSLGPGHQPQHF.

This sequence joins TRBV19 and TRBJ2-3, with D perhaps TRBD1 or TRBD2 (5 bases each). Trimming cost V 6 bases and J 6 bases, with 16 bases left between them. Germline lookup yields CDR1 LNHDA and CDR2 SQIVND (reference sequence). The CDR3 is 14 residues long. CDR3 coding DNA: TGTGCCAGTAGGGCCGGGCAGGGACGTGATACGCAGTATTTT. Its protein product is CASRAGQGRDTQYF.

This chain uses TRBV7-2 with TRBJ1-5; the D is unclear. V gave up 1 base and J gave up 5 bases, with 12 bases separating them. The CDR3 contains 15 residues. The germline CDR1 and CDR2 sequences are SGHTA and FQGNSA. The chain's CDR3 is CASSLEGSLHQPQHF. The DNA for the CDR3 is TGTGCCAGCAGCTTAGAAGGCAGCCTACATCAGCCCCAGCATTTT.

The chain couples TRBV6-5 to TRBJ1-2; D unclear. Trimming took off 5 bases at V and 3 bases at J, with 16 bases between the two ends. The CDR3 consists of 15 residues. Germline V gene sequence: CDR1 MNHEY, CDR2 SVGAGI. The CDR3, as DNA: TGTGCCAGCAGTCACCCGCCAGTTGGAGACTATGGCTACACCTTC. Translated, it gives CASSHPPVGDYGYTF.

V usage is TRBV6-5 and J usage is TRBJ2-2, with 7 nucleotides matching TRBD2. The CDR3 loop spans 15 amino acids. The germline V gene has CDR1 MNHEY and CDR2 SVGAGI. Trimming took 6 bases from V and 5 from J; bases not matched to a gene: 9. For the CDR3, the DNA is TGTGCCAGCAGCCTTCTCGGGGGGAGGACCGGGGAGCTGTTTTTT. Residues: CASSLLGGRTGELFF.

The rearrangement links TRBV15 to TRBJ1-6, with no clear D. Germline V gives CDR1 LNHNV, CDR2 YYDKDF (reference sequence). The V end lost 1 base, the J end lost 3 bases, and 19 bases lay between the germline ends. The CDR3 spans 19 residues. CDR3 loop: CATSRGVRAGGLYNSPLHF. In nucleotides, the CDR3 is TGTGCCACCAGCAGAGGGGTAAGGGCAGGAGGACTCTATAATTCACCCCTCCACTTT.

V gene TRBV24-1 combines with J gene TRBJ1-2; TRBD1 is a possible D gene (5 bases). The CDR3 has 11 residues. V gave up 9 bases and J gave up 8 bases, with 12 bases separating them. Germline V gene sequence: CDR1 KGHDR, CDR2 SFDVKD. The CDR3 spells CATGGGDGYTF. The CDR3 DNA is TGTGCCACCGGTGGGGGGGACGGCTACACCTTC.

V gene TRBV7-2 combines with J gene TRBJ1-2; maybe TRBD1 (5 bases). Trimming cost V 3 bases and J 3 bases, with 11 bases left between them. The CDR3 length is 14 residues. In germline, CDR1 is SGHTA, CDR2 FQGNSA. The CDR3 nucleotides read TGTGCCAGCAGCTTCGGGGGGTCCCACTATGGCTACACCTTC. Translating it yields CASSFGGSHYGYTF.

DNA of the CDR3: TGTGCTAGTGGTTTGAGCGTTAACCCCCACGAGCAGTACTTC. It encodes CASGLSVNPHEQYF. The rearrangement uses TRBV12-5 and TRBJ2-7, with D unclear. The germline gives CDR1 LGHNT, CDR2 FRNRAP. V lost 2 bases, J lost 5 bases, and 13 bases lay in between. There are 14 residues in the CDR3.

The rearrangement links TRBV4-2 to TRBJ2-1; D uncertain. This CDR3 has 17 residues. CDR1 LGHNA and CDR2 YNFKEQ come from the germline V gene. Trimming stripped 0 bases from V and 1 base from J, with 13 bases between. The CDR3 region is CASSQDLALGSYNEQFF. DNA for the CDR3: TGTGCCAGCAGCCAAGATCTGGCGCTGGGATCCTACAATGAGCAGTTCTTC.

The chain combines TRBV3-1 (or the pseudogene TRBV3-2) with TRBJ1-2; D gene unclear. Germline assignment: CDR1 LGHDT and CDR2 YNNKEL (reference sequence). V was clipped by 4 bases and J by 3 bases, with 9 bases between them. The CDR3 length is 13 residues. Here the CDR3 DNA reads TGTGCCAGCAGCCCCGGGTTAGACTATGGCTACACCTTC. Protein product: CASSPGLDYGYTF.

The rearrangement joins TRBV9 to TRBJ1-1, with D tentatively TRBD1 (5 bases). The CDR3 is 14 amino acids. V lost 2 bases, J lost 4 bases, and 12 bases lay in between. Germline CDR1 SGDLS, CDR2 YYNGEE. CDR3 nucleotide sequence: TGTGCCAGCAGCGTTCAGGGAAGTAGCACTGAAGCTTTCTTT. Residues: CASSVQGSSTEAFF. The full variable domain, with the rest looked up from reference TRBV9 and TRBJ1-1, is DSGVTQTPKHLITATGQRVTLRCSPRSGDLSVYWYQQSLDQGLQFLIQYYNGEERAKGNILERFSAQQFPDLHSELNLSSLELGDSALYFCASSVQGSSTEAFFGQGTRLTVV.

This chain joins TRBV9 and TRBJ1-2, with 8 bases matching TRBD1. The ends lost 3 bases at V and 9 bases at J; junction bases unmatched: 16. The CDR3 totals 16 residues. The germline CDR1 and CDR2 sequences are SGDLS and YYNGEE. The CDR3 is CASSANPGQASLSYTF. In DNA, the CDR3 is TGTGCCAGCAGCGCAAATCCGGGACAGGCCTCTTTAAGCTACACCTTC.

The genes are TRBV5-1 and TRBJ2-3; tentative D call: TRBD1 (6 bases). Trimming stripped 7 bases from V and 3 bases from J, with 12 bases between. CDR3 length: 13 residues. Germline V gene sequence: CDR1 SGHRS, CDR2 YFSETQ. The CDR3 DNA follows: TGCGCCAGCGAGGACAGTCGGACAGATACGCAGTATTTT. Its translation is CASEDSRTDTQYF.